The 29 T cell receptor beta chains presented below share a single source sample, sequenced in a study of blood T cell repertoires in COVID-19. Assay: immunoSEQ multiplex PCR; the TCRdb copy retains only in-frame clones and omits some. Of approximately 220,000 clones listed, under 90% are singletons. The sequencing sample was made of PBMCs or T cells enriched from blood (not recorded which). These receptor sequences come from a woman in her 40s who had been exposed to COVID-19.

This clone was seen just once. The CDR3 sequence is CASSLATGRIGTFF. For the CDR3, the DNA is TGCGCCAGCAGCTTGGCCACAGGGAGAATTGGGACTTTCTTT. The J gene is TRBJ1-1, the V gene TRBV5-1, with D perhaps matching TRBD1 (6 bases). V lost 0 bases and J 12 bases, leaving 18 bases between the germline ends. Germline CDR1 reads SGHRS; CDR2 reads YFSETQ. The CDR3 runs to 14 residues.

The rearrangement links TRBV18 to TRBJ2-2; 10 nucleotides line up with TRBD1. J lost 7 bases, V lost 0 bases, and 5 bases had no gene match. This CDR3 is 16 amino acids long. In germline, CDR1 is KGHSH, CDR2 LQKENI. The CDR3 sequence: CASSPPGQGGDGELFF. In nucleotides, the CDR3 is TGTGCCAGCTCACCACCTGGACAGGGGGGTGACGGGGAGCTGTTTTTT.

The chain has TRBV21-1 and TRBJ2-7; whether TRBD1, the table's D call, matches the DNA was not checked. TRBV21-1 is an annotated pseudogene. The CDR3 is 14 residues long. The CDR3 nucleotides read TGTGCGCCCCGGCCCAATTATACAGCTCGGGAGCAGTACTTC. As protein: CAPRPNYTAREQYF.

J is TRBJ1-5 and V is TRBV19; D call uncertain. Trimming pared 6 bases from V and 0 bases from J, leaving 12 bases between. Germline V gene lookup returns CDR1 LNHDA and CDR2 SQIVND (reference sequence). This CDR3 has 15 residues. The CDR3: CASRFQVYSNQPQHF. The CDR3 bases are TGTGCCAGTAGGTTTCAGGTTTATAGCAATCAGCCCCAGCATTTT.

The V gene is TRBV5-1, the J gene TRBJ2-1; 8 bases align to TRBD2. The CDR3 consists of 17 residues. Per the germline V gene, CDR1 is SGHRS and CDR2 is YFSETQ. The V gene end was trimmed by 4 bases and the J gene end by 5 bases; junction bases not matched to a gene: 14. The CDR3 DNA follows: TGCGCCAGCAGCGCTACGGGGCGGGGGGTCCCAGACAATGAGCAGTTCTTC. Protein sequence: CASSATGRGVPDNEQFF.

J is TRBJ2-6 and V is TRBV19; 10 bases are shared with TRBD1. Looked up from germline, CDR1 is LNHDA and CDR2 is SQIVND (reference sequence). Unmatched junction bases numbered 11, after V lost 6 bases and J lost 0 bases. CDR3 length equals 19 residues. CDR3 sequence (DNA): TGTGCCAGTAGAATCACCGGGACAGGGGTTCCCTCTGGGGCCAACGTCCTGACTTTC. Amino acid sequence: CASRITGTGVPSGANVLTF.

The chain recombines TRBV15 with TRBJ1-2; no clear D gene. The CDR3 runs 13 residues. Trimming shortened V by 0 bases and J by 8 bases, and 10 bases separated the two germline ends. Per germline, CDR1 LNHNV and CDR2 YYDKDF (reference sequence). The DNA of the CDR3 is TGTGCCACCAGCAGAGATAGCATCGGAGGCTACACCTTC. Translation gives CATSRDSIGGYTF. Drawing the rest from reference TRBV15 and TRBJ1-2, the complete variable domain is DAMVIQNPRYQVTQFGKPVTLSCSQTLNHNVMYWYQQKSSQAPKLLFHYYDKDFNNEADTPDNFQSRRPNTSFCFLDIRSPGLGDTAMYLCATSRDSIGGYTFGSGTRLTVV.

The chain combines TRBV7-9 with TRBJ1-1; 9 bases agree with TRBD1. CDR3 length equals 14 residues. The trim removed 4 bases at V and 4 bases at J, leaving 4 bases unmatched. Germline V CDR1 and CDR2: SEHNR, FQNEAQ (reference sequence). Written as DNA, the CDR3 is TGTGCCAGCAGCTCGGACAGGGGTCCCACTGAAGCTTTCTTT. Its translation is CASSSDRGPTEAFF.

The chain links TRBV4-3 to TRBJ1-2; no clear D gene. The CDR3 loop spans 14 amino acids. Germline V gene data show CDR1 as LGHNA and CDR2 as YSLEER. Trimming cost V 0 bases and J 2 bases, with 7 bases left between them. The CDR3: CASSQDPFNYGYTF. CDR3 DNA sequence: TGCGCCAGCAGCCAAGATCCGTTCAACTATGGCTACACCTTC.

The chain recombines TRBV5-1 with TRBJ2-7, with a weak D call TRBD1 (7 bases). In germline, CDR1 is SGHRS, CDR2 YFSETQ. CDR3 length equals 14 residues. V shed 2 bases and J shed 7 bases, with 16 bases lying between them. The CDR3 sequence: CASSFGGGSREQYF. In DNA, the CDR3 is TGCGCCAGCAGCTTCGGAGGGGGCTCGAGGGAGCAGTACTTC.

The chain employs TRBV4-2 and TRBJ1-1; no reliable D call. There are 14 residues in the CDR3. Germline CDR1 reads LGHNA; CDR2 reads YNFKEQ. The ends were cut back, 0 bases at V and 1 base at J, with 6 bases in the middle. The DNA for the CDR3 is TGTGCCAGCAGCCAAGACCGGGAGAACACTGAAGCTTTCTTT. It yields the protein CASSQDRENTEAFF.

The J gene is TRBJ2-2, the V gene TRBV11-1; D is perhaps TRBD1 (7 bases). This CDR3 has 16 residues. Trimming removed 5 bases at V and 4 bases at J, with 17 bases between. Germline assignment: CDR1 SGHAT and CDR2 FQDESV (reference sequence). CDR3 coding DNA: TGTGCCAGCAGCCCTAATGGAGGGGGCCTCACCGGGGAGCTGTTTTTT. Translation: CASSPNGGGLTGELFF.

The chain employs TRBV7-6 and TRBJ1-2, with TRBD1 matching over 9 bases. The ends lost 1 base at V and 8 bases at J; junction bases unmatched: 8. This CDR3 is 15 amino acids long. Per germline, CDR1 SGHVS and CDR2 FNYEAQ. Written as DNA, the CDR3 is TGTGCCAGCAGCTTAGTGGGACAGGGAGCTCAAGGCTACACCTTC. As protein: CASSLVGQGAQGYTF.

The chain carries TRBV19 and TRBJ1-1; D is unclear. The CDR3 is 12 amino acids. Trimming removed 6 bases at V and 8 bases at J, with 13 bases between. Germline lookup yields CDR1 LNHDA and CDR2 SQIVND (reference sequence). Here the CDR3 reads CASSPRISEAFF. The CDR3 nucleotides are TGTGCCAGTAGCCCTAGAATCAGCGAAGCTTTCTTT.

The chain employs TRBV20-1 and TRBJ2-7; D possibly corresponds to TRBD1 (5 bases). Trimming stripped 3 bases from V and 6 bases from J, with 12 bases between. The CDR3 runs to 12 residues. Per the germline V gene, CDR1 is DFQATT and CDR2 is SNEGSKA (reference sequence). The CDR3 coding sequence is TGCAGTGCTAGTACGTCAGGGTCCGAGCAGTACTTC. Protein product: CSASTSGSEQYF.

This sequence joins TRBV29-1 and TRBJ2-1, with D maybe TRBD1 (6 bases). The CDR3 contains 13 residues. Germline CDR1 SQVTM, CDR2 ANQGSEA. V lost 7 bases to trimming and J lost 3 bases, with 13 bases between them. The CDR3 here is CSAAATGYNEQFF. DNA for the CDR3: TGCAGCGCCGCTGCGACAGGCTACAATGAGCAGTTCTTC.

The gene calls are TRBV7-6 and TRBJ2-1, with D possibly TRBD2 on 6 matching bases. CDR3 length equals 14 residues. Deletions cut 1 base from V and 10 bases from J, with 14 bases between. Germline V gene data show CDR1 as SGHVS and CDR2 as FNYEAQ. DNA of the CDR3: TGTGCCAGCAGCTTAGAGACCAGCGGGTCCGAGCAGTTCTTC. As protein: CASSLETSGSEQFF.

CDR3 amino acids: CATSRGGASLGNEQFF. CDR3 DNA: TGTGCCACCAGCAGGGGGGGGGCTTCCCTTGGAAATGAGCAGTTCTTC. This sequence joins TRBV15 and TRBJ2-1; weak D call: TRBD2 (7 bases). V lost 3 bases, J lost 7 bases, and 19 bases lay in between. Germline CDR1 and CDR2: LNHNV and YYDKDF (reference sequence). The CDR3 is 16 residues long.

CDR3 nucleotide sequence: TGTGCCAGTCGACGGAGGAACACTGAAGCTTTCTTT. Translating gives CASRRRNTEAFF. The chain couples TRBV28 to TRBJ1-1; no clear D gene. V shed 9 bases and J shed 1 base, with 9 bases lying between them. The length of the CDR3 is 12 residues. Germline assignment: CDR1 MDHEN and CDR2 SYDVKM.

The chain employs TRBV7-9 and TRBJ1-3; possibly TRBD1 for D (6 bases). CDR3 length: 15 amino acids. Germline V gives CDR1 SEHNR, CDR2 FQNEAQ (reference sequence). Trimming left V 5 bases short and J 3 bases short, with 14 bases between. CDR3 in DNA: TGTGCCAGCAGCGAGCAGGGGCTGGTTGGAAACACCATATATTTT. Its translation is CASSEQGLVGNTIYF.

The chain is built from TRBV18 and TRBJ1-2, with D possibly TRBD1 on 5 matching bases. This CDR3 comprises 13 residues. The V and J ends lost 3 bases and 2 bases respectively, with 7 bases between them. Germline CDR1 reads KGHSH; CDR2 reads LQKENI. The CDR3 loop is CASSPAGNYGYTF. CDR3 DNA: TGTGCCAGCTCACCGGCAGGGAACTATGGCTACACCTTC.

In its sample, this clone was seen a few times. The chain links TRBV5-6 to TRBJ2-1, with 11 bases that match TRBD1. There are 16 residues in the CDR3. V shed 1 base, J shed 9 bases, and the junction held 9 bases outside the gene matches. CDR1 SGHDT and CDR2 YYEEEE come from the germline V gene. The CDR3: CASSLWVGTGGPEQFF. The CDR3 DNA reads TGTGCCAGCAGCTTGTGGGTCGGGACAGGGGGTCCTGAGCAGTTCTTC.

This chain joins TRBV4-1 and TRBJ2-5; 9 bases line up with TRBD2. The V and J ends lost 0 bases and 4 bases, in that order; junction bases with no gene match: 6. Looked up from germline, CDR1 is MGHRA and CDR2 is YSYEKL. The CDR3 is 16 amino acids. The CDR3 loop reads CASSQDSSGAGETQYF. In DNA, the CDR3 is TGCGCCAGCAGCCAAGATTCTAGCGGGGCGGGAGAGACCCAGTACTTC.

The rearrangement links TRBV7-3 to TRBJ2-7, with a tentative D call TRBD2 (6 bases). The CDR3 extends over 13 amino acids. The V end lost 10 bases, the J end lost 5 bases, and 18 bases lay between the germline ends. CDR1 and CDR2 (germline): SGHTA, FQGTGA. Here the CDR3 DNA reads TGTGCCACCCGCCGAGAGGGGAGGAACGAGCAGTACTTC. Encoded protein: CATRREGRNEQYF. Combining the CDR3 with reference TRBV7-3 and TRBJ2-7 gives the whole variable domain GAGVSQTPSNKVTEKGKYVELRCDPISGHTALYWYRQSLGQGPEFLIYFQGTGAADDSGLPNDRFFAVRPEGSVSTLKIQRTERGDSAVYLCATRREGRNEQYFGPGTRLTVT.

The V and J genes are TRBV27 and TRBJ1-5; unclear D gene. Trimming cost V 0 bases and J 3 bases, with 9 bases left between them. In germline, CDR1 is MNHEY, CDR2 SMNVEV (reference sequence). The CDR3 totals 15 residues. This CDR3 reads CASSLSSGNNQPQHF. The CDR3 DNA reads as TGTGCCAGCAGTTTATCTTCAGGAAACAATCAGCCCCAGCATTTT.

This chain links TRBV12-3 or TRBV12-4 with TRBJ1-5, with D possibly matching TRBD1 (5 bases). The V gene lost 8 bases and the J gene lost 6 bases, with 14 bases spanning the gap. The CDR3 is 13 residues long. The CDR3 DNA reads TGTGCCAGCCGGGAGGGGTTGAGTCAGCCCCAGCATTTT. This translates into CASREGLSQPQHF.

CDR3 in DNA: TGCGCCAGCAGCTTGGACGGGGGGACAGGAAACACCATATATTTT. Its protein product is CASSLDGGTGNTIYF. V and J are TRBV5-1 and TRBJ1-3, with D possibly matching TRBD1 (6 bases). V dropped 0 bases and J dropped 4 bases, with 11 bases sitting between them. This CDR3 is 15 amino acids long. Germline CDR1 reads SGHRS; CDR2 reads YFSETQ.

The chain uses TRBV4-2 and TRBJ1-4; the match to TRBD1 covers 8 bases. Germline lookup yields CDR1 LGHNA and CDR2 YNFKEQ. The CDR3 totals 16 residues. V lost 0 bases to trimming and J lost 6 bases; unmatched junction nucleotides: 6. The CDR3 nucleotides are TGTGCCAGCAGCCAAGAAAAGGCAGGGGGCTATGAAAAACTGTTTTTT. It is translated as CASSQEKAGGYEKLFF.

The chain joins TRBV28 to TRBJ1-2, with D maybe TRBD1 (5 bases). V dropped 5 bases and J dropped 6 bases, with 13 bases sitting between them. This CDR3 is built from 13 residues. Germline V gives CDR1 MDHEN, CDR2 SYDVKM. CDR3 nucleotides: TGTGCCAGCAGTCGTATAGGGGTTAATGGCTACACCTTC. Translation gives CASSRIGVNGYTF.